These T cell receptor beta chains were read from a single sample in a study of shared clonotypes between healthy human individuals. Repertoires were generated with immunoSEQ multiplex PCR, while TCRdb's copy carries only in-frame clones and drops some. The sample gives about 2.4 million clones, around 94% of which show up once; over 0.12% is in the top ten. The sample consisted of naive CD4+ T cells sorted from blood. All receptors derive from a man aged 18 to 29 in good health. The CDR3 runs from the conserved cysteine through the conserved F or W. Fields, in order: D gene, J gene, V gene, clone size, CDR3 protein, CDR3 DNA. D genes are given only for firm matches. The listing skips clone size in some rows; elsewhere it reads once, few, many or a size class.

D: NA; J: TRBJ2-1; V: TRBV11-2; size: NA; CDR3: CASSFRHGRGEQFF; DNA: TGTGCCAGCAGCTTCCGACACGGCCGGGGTGAGCAGTTCTTC
D: NA; J: TRBJ2-7; V: TRBV6-4; size: NA; CDR3: CARTFGRATEDEQYF; DNA: TGTGCCAGGACCTTTGGTCGGGCAACTGAGGACGAGCAGTACTTC
D: NA; J: TRBJ2-7; V: TRBV12-5; size: NA; CDR3: CASVPGRSPYEQYF; DNA: TGTGCTAGTGTCCCTGGACGGAGCCCTTACGAGCAGTACTTC
D: NA; J: TRBJ1-1; V: TRBV5-1; size: NA; CDR3: CASQSEMNTEAFF; DNA: TGCGCCAGCCAGAGCGAGATGAACACTGAAGCTTTCTTT
D: NA; J: TRBJ2-3; V: TRBV6-4; size: NA; CDR3: CASSSNSGADTQYF; DNA: TGTGCCAGCAGTTCCAATTCGGGGGCTGATACGCAGTATTTT
D: TRBD1; J: TRBJ2-2; V: TRBV18; size: NA; CDR3: CASSTVDTGGADTGELFF; DNA: TGTGCCAGCTCAACAGTGGATACAGGGGGCGCGGACACCGGGGAGCTGTTTTTT
D: NA; J: TRBJ1-2; V: TRBV5-4; size: NA; CDR3: CASSLSGAVYGYTF; DNA: TGTGCCAGCAGCTTATCCGGGGCGGTCTATGGCTACACCTTC
D: TRBD1; J: TRBJ1-1; V: TRBV7-6; size: NA; CDR3: CASRSTGTANTEAFF; DNA: TGTGCCAGCAGAAGTACCGGGACAGCGAACACTGAAGCTTTCTTT
D: NA; J: TRBJ1-2; V: TRBV10-3; size: NA; CDR3: CAISALQETEGYTF; DNA: TGTGCCATCAGTGCCTTGCAGGAGACCGAAGGCTACACCTTC
D: NA; J: TRBJ1-3; V: TRBV28; size: NA; CDR3: CASILSSGNTIYF; DNA: TGTGCCAGCATTCTTTCCTCTGGAAACACCATATATTTT
D: TRBD1; J: TRBJ2-7; V: TRBV7-9; size: once; CDR3: CASSFQTGASEQYF; DNA: TGTGCCAGCAGCTTCCAGACAGGGGCGAGCGAGCAGTACTTC
D: TRBD2; J: TRBJ2-7; V: TRBV5-6; size: NA; CDR3: CASGSGLRGGEQYF; DNA: TGTGCCAGCGGGTCCGGGCTAAGGGGAGGGGAGCAGTACTTC
D: NA; J: TRBJ1-2; V: TRBV19; size: NA; CDR3: CASSIGLSNYGYTF; DNA: TGTGCCAGTAGTATCGGTCTCTCGAACTATGGCTACACCTTC
D: TRBD2; J: TRBJ2-3; V: TRBV11-2; size: NA; CDR3: CASSFSSGGGFTDTQYF; DNA: TGTGCCAGCAGCTTCTCGAGCGGGGGGGGTTTCACAGATACGCAGTATTTT
D: NA; J: TRBJ1-3; V: TRBV9; size: NA; CDR3: CASSTRGDPGPNTIYF; DNA: TGTGCCAGCAGCACCCGTGGAGACCCAGGACCAAACACCATATATTTT
D: TRBD2; J: TRBJ2-3; V: TRBV5-1; size: NA; CDR3: CASSQPLAGPADTQYF; DNA: TGCGCCAGCAGCCAACCACTAGCGGGGCCTGCAGATACGCAGTATTTT
D: TRBD1; J: TRBJ2-3; V: TRBV6-4; size: NA; CDR3: CAVRDRSTDTQYF; DNA: TGTGCCGTCCGGGACAGGAGCACAGATACGCAGTATTTT
D: NA; J: TRBJ1-1; V: TRBV18; size: NA; CDR3: CASSPPGRGTFEAFF; DNA: TGTGCCAGCTCACCACCGGGCAGGGGCACATTTGAAGCTTTCTTT
D: NA; J: TRBJ1-3; V: TRBV19; size: NA; CDR3: CASSKDRSLGDTIYF; DNA: TGTGCCAGTAGTAAAGACAGAAGTCTCGGGGACACCATATATTTT
D: TRBD1; J: TRBJ1-2; V: TRBV19; size: NA; CDR3: CASSTYRGGFHGYTF; DNA: TGTGCCAGTAGTACCTACAGGGGCGGTTTCCATGGCTACACCTTC
D: TRBD1; J: TRBJ1-1; V: TRBV27; size: few; CDR3: CASSHQGATAFF; DNA: TGTGCCAGCAGTCACCAGGGGGCTACAGCTTTCTTT
D: NA; J: TRBJ1-2; V: TRBV9; size: few; CDR3: CASSVGPTTNYGYTF; DNA: TGTGCCAGCAGCGTAGGTCCAACAACTAACTATGGCTACACCTTC
D: NA; J: TRBJ2-5; V: TRBV27; size: NA; CDR3: CASSLGGTQYF; DNA: TGTGCCAGCAGTTTGGGTGGGACCCAGTACTTC
D: NA; J: TRBJ1-2; V: TRBV4-1; size: NA; CDR3: CASSQGSESLNGYTF; DNA: TGCGCCAGCAGCCAAGGCTCAGAATCCCTAAATGGCTACACCTTC
D: NA; J: TRBJ2-2; V: TRBV5-1; size: NA; CDR3: CASSRTGELFF; DNA: TGCGCCAGCAGCCGTACCGGGGAGCTGTTTTTT
D: NA; J: TRBJ1-2; V: TRBV6-5; size: NA; CDR3: CASSYPGLGYTF; DNA: TGTGCCAGCAGTTACCCTGGGCTTGGCTACACCTTC
D: TRBD1; J: TRBJ2-7; V: TRBV29-1; size: NA; CDR3: CSVTSGTGLYEQYF; DNA: TGCAGCGTCACCTCCGGGACAGGGCTCTACGAGCAGTACTTC
D: NA; J: TRBJ2-5; V: TRBV20-1; size: NA; CDR3: CSALRETQYF; DNA: TGCAGTGCTTTGCGGGAGACCCAGTACTTC
D: NA; J: TRBJ2-3; V: TRBV7-6; size: NA; CDR3: CASSARGPQYF; DNA: TGTGCCAGCAGCGCCCGTGGACCGCAGTATTTT
D: TRBD2; J: TRBJ2-7; V: TRBV7-2; size: NA; CDR3: CASSQLAGGYEQYF; DNA: TGTGCCAGCAGCCAACTAGCGGGAGGGTACGAGCAGTACTTC
D: TRBD2; J: TRBJ2-7; V: TRBV7-2; size: once; CDR3: CASSLVLAGESEQYF; DNA: TGTGCCAGCAGCTTAGTGCTAGCGGGAGAGAGCGAGCAGTACTTC
D: NA; J: TRBJ2-7; V: TRBV28; size: NA; CDR3: CASSLRQVSYEQYF; DNA: TGTGCCAGCAGTTTACGACAGGTTTCCTACGAGCAGTACTTC
D: NA; J: TRBJ1-6; V: TRBV7-9; size: NA; CDR3: CASSLLDSPLHF; DNA: TGTGCCAGCAGCTTATTGGATTCACCCCTCCACTTT
D: TRBD2; J: TRBJ2-2; V: TRBV19; size: NA; CDR3: CASNSGRGSGELFF; DNA: TGTGCCAGTAACAGCGGGAGAGGGTCCGGGGAGCTGTTTTTT
D: TRBD2; J: TRBJ2-7; V: TRBV10-1; size: NA; CDR3: CASSEAGGSYEQYF; DNA: TGCGCCAGCAGTGAAGCGGGAGGGTCCTACGAGCAGTACTTC
D: NA; J: TRBJ2-7; V: TRBV7-2; size: NA; CDR3: CASSPSGYEQYF; DNA: TGTGCCAGCAGTCCTTCAGGGTACGAGCAGTACTTC
D: TRBD1; J: TRBJ1-2; V: TRBV19; size: once; CDR3: CASSIARGNYGYTF; DNA: TGTGCCAGTAGTATAGCCAGGGGGAACTATGGCTACACCTTC
D: TRBD2; J: TRBJ2-3; V: TRBV10-1; size: NA; CDR3: CASSESVAGGTDTQYF; DNA: TGCGCCAGCAGTGAGTCTGTAGCGGGAGGGACAGATACGCAGTATTTT
D: NA; J: TRBJ1-4; V: TRBV28; size: NA; CDR3: CASSRAGATNEKLFF; DNA: TGTGCCAGCAGTCGGGCGGGGGCCACTAATGAAAAACTGTTTTTT
D: NA; J: TRBJ2-2; V: TRBV11-3; size: NA; CDR3: CASSLTGFTGELFF; DNA: TGTGCCAGCAGCTTAACTGGATTTACCGGGGAGCTGTTTTTT
D: TRBD2; J: TRBJ2-2; V: TRBV2; size: NA; CDR3: CASREPGGTGELFF; DNA: TGTGCCAGCAGGGAACCGGGGGGGACCGGGGAGCTGTTTTTT
D: NA; J: TRBJ1-1; V: TRBV28; size: NA; CDR3: CASSGHPNTEAFF; DNA: TGTGCCAGCAGCGGGCATCCGAACACTGAAGCTTTCTTT
D: TRBD1; J: TRBJ2-1; V: TRBV5-1; size: NA; CDR3: CASSGGQGYNEQFF; DNA: TGCGCCAGCAGCGGCGGACAGGGGTACAATGAGCAGTTCTTC
D: TRBD2; J: TRBJ2-1; V: TRBV2; size: NA; CDR3: CASFASGRKNEQFF; DNA: TGTGCCAGCTTCGCTAGCGGGAGGAAGAATGAGCAGTTCTTC
D: NA; J: TRBJ2-7; V: TRBV5-1; size: NA; CDR3: CASSASGTYEQYF; DNA: TGCGCCAGCTCAGCCTCGGGCACCTACGAGCAGTACTTC
D: NA; J: TRBJ1-2; V: TRBV2; size: NA; CDR3: CASTLQGNYGYTF; DNA: TGTGCCAGCACCCTGCAGGGGAACTATGGCTACACCTTC
D: NA; J: TRBJ1-5; V: TRBV28; size: NA; CDR3: CASLPPTGVLGNQPQHF; DNA: TGTGCCAGCCTCCCTCCTACGGGCGTCTTAGGCAATCAGCCCCAGCATTTT
D: TRBD2; J: TRBJ2-1; V: TRBV4-1; size: NA; CDR3: CASSQEKGLAGSNEQFF; DNA: TGCGCCAGCAGCCAAGAGAAGGGACTAGCGGGAAGCAATGAGCAGTTCTTC
D: NA; J: TRBJ2-5; V: TRBV5-4; size: NA; CDR3: CASSPAGQGTGTQYF; DNA: TGTGCCAGCAGCCCGGCGGGCCAGGGGACCGGGACCCAGTACTTC
D: TRBD1; J: TRBJ2-1; V: TRBV18; size: NA; CDR3: CASSHGTGTEQFF; DNA: TGTGCCAGCTCACACGGGACAGGGACTGAGCAGTTCTTC